The entry below describes one T cell receptor (beta chain). Its antigen is undetermined. Assay: immunoSEQ multiplex PCR; the TCRdb copy retains only in-frame clones and omits some. Among about 2 million clones listed, about 95% were seen once. These data come from a study of shared clonotypes between healthy human individuals. Notes on the study in general: When compared with the clonotypes that were shared by all four sorted-subset donors, the non-shared clonotypes turned out to have lower generation probabilities.

Only CD45RO-negative cells positively selected for CCR7 counted as naive CD8 cells, so terminally differentiated effector memory CD45RA+ cells were excluded. The receptor was derived from a young man in good health. The sequenced material came from naive CD8+ T cells sorted from blood.

In nucleotides, the CDR3 is TGTGCCAGCATGGGGGGGGCGCGGACTGAAGCTTTCTTT. Translating it yields CASMGGARTEAFF. J is TRBJ1-1 and V is TRBV6-4, with D tentatively TRBD1 (6 bases). The CDR3 is 13 residues long. Germline CDR1 reads MRHNA; CDR2 reads SNTAGT. Trimming removed 7 bases from V and 5 bases from J, with 14 bases in between.